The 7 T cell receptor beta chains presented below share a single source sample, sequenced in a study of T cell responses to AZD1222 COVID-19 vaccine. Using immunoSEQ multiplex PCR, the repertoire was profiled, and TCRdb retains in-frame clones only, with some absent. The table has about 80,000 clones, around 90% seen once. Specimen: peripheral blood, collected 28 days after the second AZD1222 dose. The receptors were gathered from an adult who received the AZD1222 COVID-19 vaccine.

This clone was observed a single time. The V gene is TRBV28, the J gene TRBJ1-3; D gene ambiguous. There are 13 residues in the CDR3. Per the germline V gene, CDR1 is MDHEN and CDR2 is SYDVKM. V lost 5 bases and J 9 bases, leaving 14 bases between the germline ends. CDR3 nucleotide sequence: TGTGCCAGCAGTCTTTTGGGTTCCGGCACCATATATTTT. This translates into CASSLLGSGTIYF.

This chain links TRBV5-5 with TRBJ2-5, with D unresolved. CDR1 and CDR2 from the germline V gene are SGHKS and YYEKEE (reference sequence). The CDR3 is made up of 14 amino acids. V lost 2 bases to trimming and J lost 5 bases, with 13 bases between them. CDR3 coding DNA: TGTGCCAGCAGCTTCGGCAGCGCCATGGAGACCCAGTACTTC. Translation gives CASSFGSAMETQYF.

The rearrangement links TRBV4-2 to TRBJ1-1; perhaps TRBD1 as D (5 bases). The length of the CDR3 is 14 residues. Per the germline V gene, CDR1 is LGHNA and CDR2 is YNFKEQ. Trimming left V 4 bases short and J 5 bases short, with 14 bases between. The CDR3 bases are TGTGCCAGCAGCCCTGACCCGGGGCGTACTGAAGCTTTCTTT. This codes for CASSPDPGRTEAFF.

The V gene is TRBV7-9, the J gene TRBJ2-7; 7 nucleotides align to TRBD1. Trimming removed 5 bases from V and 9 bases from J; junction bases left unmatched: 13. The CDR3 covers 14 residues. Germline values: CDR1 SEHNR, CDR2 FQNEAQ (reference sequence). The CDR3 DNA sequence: TGTGCCAGCAGCGAACAGGGGAGAAGGGTACCGCAGTACTTC. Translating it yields CASSEQGRRVPQYF.

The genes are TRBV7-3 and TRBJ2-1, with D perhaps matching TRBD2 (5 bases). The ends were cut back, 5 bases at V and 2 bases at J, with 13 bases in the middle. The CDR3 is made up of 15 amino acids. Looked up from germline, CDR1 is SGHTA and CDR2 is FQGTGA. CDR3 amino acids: CASSPGENPYNEQFF. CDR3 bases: TGTGCCAGCAGCCCCGGGGAAAACCCCTACAATGAGCAGTTCTTC. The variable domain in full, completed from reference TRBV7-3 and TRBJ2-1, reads GAGVSQTPSNKVTEKGKYVELRCDPISGHTALYWYRQSLGQGPEFLIYFQGTGAADDSGLPNDRFFAVRPEGSVSTLKIQRTERGDSAVYLCASSPGENPYNEQFFGPGTRLTVL.

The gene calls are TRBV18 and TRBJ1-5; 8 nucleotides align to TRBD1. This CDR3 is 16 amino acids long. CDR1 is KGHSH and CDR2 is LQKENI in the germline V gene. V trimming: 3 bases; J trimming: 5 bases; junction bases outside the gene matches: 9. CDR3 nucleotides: TGTGCCAGCTCACCGATTGACATACAGGGGGATCAGCCCCAGCATTTT. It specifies CASSPIDIQGDQPQHF.

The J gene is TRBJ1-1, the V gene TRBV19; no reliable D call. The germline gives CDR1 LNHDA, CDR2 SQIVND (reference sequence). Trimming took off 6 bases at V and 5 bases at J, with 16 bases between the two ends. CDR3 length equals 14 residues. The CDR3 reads CASSQFQVSTEAFF. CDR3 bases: TGTGCCAGTAGCCAATTCCAGGTTTCGACTGAAGCTTTCTTT.